This TCR beta chain originates from a study of blood T cell repertoires in COVID-19. Study background: Acute and convalescent COVID-19 samples came from the United States, Italy and Spain.

Assay: immunoSEQ multiplex PCR; the TCRdb copy retains only in-frame clones and omits some. The sample has about 280,000 clones; 88% are singletons. The sequencing sample was made of PBMCs or T cells enriched from blood (not recorded which). This TCR came from a woman in her sixties in a cohort exposed to, infected with or recovered from COVID-19 (not recorded which).

The CDR3 here is CASSLTGGVTPYEQYF. The CDR3 DNA is TGTGCCAGCTCACTGACAGGGGGGGTTACCCCCTACGAGCAGTACTTC. The chain is built from TRBV18 and TRBJ2-7; TRBD1 agrees at 9 bases. In germline, CDR1 is KGHSH, CDR2 LQKENI. The CDR3 is 16 residues long. Trimming removed 4 bases from V and 2 bases from J; junction bases left unmatched: 9.